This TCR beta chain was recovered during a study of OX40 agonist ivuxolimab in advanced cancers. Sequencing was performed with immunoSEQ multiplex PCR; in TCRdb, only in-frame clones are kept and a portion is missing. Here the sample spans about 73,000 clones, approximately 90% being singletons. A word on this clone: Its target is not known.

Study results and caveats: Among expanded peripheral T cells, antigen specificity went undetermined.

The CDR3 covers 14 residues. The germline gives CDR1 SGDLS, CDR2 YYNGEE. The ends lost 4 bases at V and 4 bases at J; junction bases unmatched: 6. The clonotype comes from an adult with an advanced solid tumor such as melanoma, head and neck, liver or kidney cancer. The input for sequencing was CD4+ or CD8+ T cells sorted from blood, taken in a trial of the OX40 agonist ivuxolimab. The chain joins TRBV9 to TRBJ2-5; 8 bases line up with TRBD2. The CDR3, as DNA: TGTGCCAGCAGCCCCCGCCGGGAGGGAGAGACCCAGTACTTC. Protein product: CASSPRREGETQYF.